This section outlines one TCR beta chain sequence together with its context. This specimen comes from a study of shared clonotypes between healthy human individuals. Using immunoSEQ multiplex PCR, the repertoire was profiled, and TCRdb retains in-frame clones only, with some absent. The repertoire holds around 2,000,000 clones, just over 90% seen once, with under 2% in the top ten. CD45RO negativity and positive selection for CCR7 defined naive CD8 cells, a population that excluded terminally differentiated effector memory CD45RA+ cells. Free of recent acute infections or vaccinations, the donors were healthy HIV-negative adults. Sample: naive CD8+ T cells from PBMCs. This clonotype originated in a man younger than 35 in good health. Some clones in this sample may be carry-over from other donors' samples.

Written as DNA, the CDR3 is TGCGCCAGCAGCCTGGGGGACGACTACGAGCAGTACTTC. The encoded protein is CASSLGDDYEQYF. The V call is TRBV5-1, the J call TRBJ2-7, with D tentatively TRBD1 or TRBD2 (5 bases each). The CDR3 has 13 residues. Germline-derived CDR1 and CDR2 are SGHRS and YFSETQ. V gave up 4 bases and J gave up 3 bases, with 11 bases separating them. Drawing the rest from reference TRBV5-1 and TRBJ2-7, the complete variable domain is KAGVTQTPRYLIKTRGQQVTLSCSPISGHRSVSWYQQTPGQGLQFLFEYFSETQRNKGNFPGRFSGRQFSNSRSEMNVSTLELGDSALYLCASSLGDDYEQYFGPGTRLTVT.